The sequence of this TCR beta chain was determined in a study of cytotoxic CD8 clonotypes in ibrutinib-treated CLL. Background on the study: In all, about a dozen patients were relapsed/refractory, approximately 15 were treatment-naive and about 18 were IGHV unmutated.

A remark on this clone: Its target is unknown.

General study points: Sustained-remission patients were sampled at different times than progressing patients were.

Using immunoSEQ multiplex PCR, the repertoire was profiled, and TCRdb retains in-frame clones only, with some absent. The sample holds just over 200,000 clones, roughly 73% seen once. Trimming removed 5 bases at V and 0 bases at J, with 11 bases between. The CDR3 is 15 amino acids. Per the germline V gene, CDR1 is MNHEY and CDR2 is SMNVEV (reference sequence). The V and J genes are TRBV27 and TRBJ2-1, with a tentative D call TRBD2 (6 bases). The clonotype originates from a human donor with chronic lymphocytic leukemia. The starting material was PBMCs, obtained after 12 months of ibrutinib treatment. The CDR3 sequence: CASSVRGSSYNEQFF. The DNA for the CDR3 is TGTGCCAGCAGTGTGCGGGGAAGCTCCTACAATGAGCAGTTCTTC.